This T cell receptor beta chain was documented in a study of blood T cell repertoires in COVID-19. Study-wide background: PBMCs, B-cell-depleted T cells, or T cells were the source of the cDNA or gDNA that made up the material.

In the original analysis: Reference gene primer amplification gave estimated nucleated cell counts. The method was immunoSEQ multiplex PCR; TCRdb's version includes in-frame clones alone and lacks a portion of them. V and J calls and clone size are those listed in that table; D and trimming were worked out from the DNA. This sample has about 220,000 clones, with about 85% found just once. V gave up 5 bases and J gave up 9 bases; unmatched junction bases: 15. The CDR3 runs to 16 residues. Germline CDR1 SQVTM, CDR2 ANQGSEA. Sequencing input: peripheral blood. The sequence derives from a man aged 50 to 59 who had recovered from COVID-19. This sequence joins TRBV29-1 and TRBJ2-7; 14 nucleotides align to TRBD2. The DNA for the CDR3 is TGCAGCGTTAAAAAATCGGGACTAGCGGGAGAATTGGTGCAGTACTTC. It encodes CSVKKSGLAGELVQYF.